What follows describes a single TCR beta chain. Antigen: not known. Germline V lookup: CDR1 SGDLS, CDR2 YYNGEE. The CDR3 runs to 16 residues. V was clipped by 4 bases and J by 2 bases, with 16 bases between them. 13 Jbeta primers and 60 Vbeta primers were used for the PCR. Here immunoSEQ multiplex PCR was the method, and the copy in TCRdb shows in-frame clones only, minus some. In the table there are about 120,000 clones, 75% to 85% of which are singletons. This sample stems from a study of cytomegalovirus exposure and HLA in healthy donors. Findings of the study overall: The study reported that TCR beta sequences accurately predicted HLA-A and HLA-B alleles in most subjects.

Sequencing used PBMCs. J is TRBJ2-1 and V is TRBV9; tentative D call: TRBD1 (6 bases). The sequence came from a man under 40 in good health and CMV-seropositive. CDR3 amino acids: CASSLYPGHTYNEQFF. DNA of the CDR3: TGTGCCAGCAGCCTTTATCCGGGACATACCTACAATGAGCAGTTCTTC.